Below, 27 T cell receptor beta chains from the same sample are listed, as sequenced in a study of cytomegalovirus exposure and HLA in healthy donors. In the PCR, 60 Vbeta and 13 Jbeta primers were used. Sequencing was performed with immunoSEQ multiplex PCR; in TCRdb, only in-frame clones are kept and a portion is missing. Here the sample spans approximately 160,000 clones, roughly 77% being singletons. Sample: PBMCs. These TCRs come from a male donor in good health and CMV-seronegative.

This chain uses TRBV9 with TRBJ2-5; D is perhaps TRBD2 (7 bases). V shed 4 bases and J shed 4 bases, with 14 bases lying between them. CDR3 length equals 14 residues. The germline CDR1 and CDR2 sequences are SGDLS and YYNGEE. CDR3 region: CASSRTGGPETQYF. The CDR3 DNA sequence: TGTGCCAGCAGCAGAACGGGGGGCCCAGAGACCCAGTACTTC. The whole variable domain, remainder taken from reference TRBV9 and TRBJ2-5, is DSGVTQTPKHLITATGQRVTLRCSPRSGDLSVYWYQQSLDQGLQFLIQYYNGEERAKGNILERFSAQQFPDLHSELNLSSLELGDSALYFCASSRTGGPETQYFGPGTRLLVL.

The chain links TRBV11-2 to TRBJ2-2, with D tentatively TRBD1 (6 bases). The CDR3 has 14 amino acids. Trimming stripped 5 bases from V and 6 bases from J, with 13 bases between. From germline, CDR1 is SGHAT and CDR2 FQNNGV. The CDR3 region has the DNA TGTGCCAGCAGCCCTGTAACAGGGCCCGGGGAGCTGTTTTTT. Residues: CASSPVTGPGELFF.

The V and J genes are TRBV4-1 and TRBJ2-1; D remains ambiguous. The CDR3 has 17 residues. Germline assignment: CDR1 MGHRA and CDR2 YSYEKL. With 1 base removed from V and 3 bases from J, the gap between germline ends came to 16 bases. CDR3 DNA sequence: TGCGCCAGCAGCCAAGGCCCTCAAAGCGCCAACTACAATGAGCAGTTCTTC. Its protein product is CASSQGPQSANYNEQFF.

J is TRBJ1-2 and V is TRBV19; D is uncertain. Germline CDR1 LNHDA, CDR2 SQIVND (reference sequence). CDR3 length: 13 amino acids. Trimming took 1 base from V and 7 from J, leaving 10 bases between them. CDR3 loop: CASSIGTAFGYTF. Here the CDR3 DNA reads TGTGCCAGTAGTATAGGTACAGCTTTTGGCTACACCTTC.

The chain has TRBV19 and TRBJ1-1; unclear D gene. From germline, CDR1 is LNHDA and CDR2 SQIVND (reference sequence). V lost 8 bases and J lost 3, with 19 bases in between. This CDR3 has 15 residues. This chain's CDR3 is CASLRIEGAYTEAFF. CDR3 nucleotides: TGTGCCAGTTTAAGGATCGAGGGCGCGTACACTGAAGCTTTCTTT.

The rearrangement joins TRBV5-1 to TRBJ2-5; the match to TRBD2 covers 7 bases. Losses at the gene ends were 0 bases for V and 5 bases for J; bases not matched to a gene: 7. This CDR3 is built from 15 residues. Germline V CDR1 and CDR2: SGHRS, YFSETQ. This CDR3 reads CASSLAVGSGETQYF. The CDR3 region has the DNA TGCGCCAGCAGCTTGGCCGTGGGTAGCGGGGAGACCCAGTACTTC.

In regard to this clone: A junction end diverges from the germline sequence, so it may reflect a read error. The V call is TRBV7-9, the J call TRBJ2-1; 7 nucleotides align to TRBD2. Per germline, CDR1 SEHNR and CDR2 FQNEAQ (reference sequence). The CDR3 is 15 amino acids. In nucleotides, the CDR3 is TGCGCCAGCAGCCAAGTTGCGGGAGACTACAATGAGCAGTTCTTC. This sequence encodes CASSQVAGDYNEQFF. The full variable domain, its missing parts supplied by reference TRBV7-9 and TRBJ2-1, is DTGVSQNPRHKITKRGQNVTFRCDPISEHNRLYWYRQTLGQGPEFLTYFQNEAQLEKSRLLSDRFSAERPKGSFSTLEIQRTEQGDSAMYLCASSQVAGDYNEQFFGPGTRLTVL.

V usage is TRBV12-5 and J usage is TRBJ1-5; D perhaps matches TRBD1 (5 bases). CDR3 size: 16 residues. Germline CDR1 is LGHNT and CDR2 is FRNRAP. V was shortened by 3 bases and J by 0 bases, with 12 bases between the two germline ends. The CDR3 sequence is CASGLTGYYSNQPQHF. In DNA, the CDR3 is TGTGCTAGTGGTTTAACAGGATATTATAGCAATCAGCCCCAGCATTTT. Full variable domain (remainder filled in from reference TRBV12-5 and TRBJ1-5): DARVTQTPRHKVTEMGQEVTMRCQPILGHNTVFWYRQTMMQGLELLAYFRNRAPLDDSGMPKDRFSAEMPDATLATLKIQPSEPRDSAVYFCASGLTGYYSNQPQHFGDGTRLSIL.

Comment on this clone: Different DNA sequences within this sample yield the same CDR3. The rearrangement joins TRBV9 to TRBJ1-4; D not resolved. The germline V and J ends were trimmed by 0 bases and 1 base, with 4 bases remaining between them. The CDR3 runs to 14 residues. In germline, CDR1 is SGDLS, CDR2 YYNGEE. The CDR3 DNA is TGTGCCAGCAGCGTAGCGGGAACTAATGAAAAACTGTTTTTT. Protein: CASSVAGTNEKLFF.

The rearrangement joins TRBV28 to TRBJ2-3; D is undetermined. Germline V gene lookup returns CDR1 MDHEN and CDR2 SYDVKM. V lost 5 bases and J lost 6, with 15 bases in between. This CDR3 region has 14 residues. CDR3 region: CASSKPQTRDTQYF. CDR3 nucleotide sequence: TGTGCCAGCAGTAAACCTCAAACTCGGGATACGCAGTATTTT.

V usage is TRBV11-2 and J usage is TRBJ1-1; D is perhaps TRBD1 (6 bases). The CDR3 is 16 residues long. V gave up 4 bases and J gave up 2 bases, with 17 bases separating them. In germline, CDR1 is SGHAT, CDR2 FQNNGV. The CDR3 region has the DNA TGTGCCAGCAGCTCCCGACCTGGACAGAGAAACACTGAAGCTTTCTTT. Residues: CASSSRPGQRNTEAFF.

This clone was counted a few times. The V call is TRBV7-6, the J call TRBJ2-7, with TRBD1 matching 12 bases. The V segment lost 3 bases and the J segment 8 bases; nucleotides outside the gene matches: 11. Germline CDR1 reads SGHVS; CDR2 reads FNYEAQ. This CDR3 is built from 16 residues. The CDR3 reads CASSFFTGQGAGKQYF. The CDR3 DNA is TGTGCCAGCAGCTTTTTTACGGGACAGGGGGCAGGCAAGCAGTACTTC.

The chain couples TRBV5-1 to TRBJ2-7; tentatively, D is TRBD2 (5 bases). Germline V gene sequence: CDR1 SGHRS, CDR2 YFSETQ. Trimming removed 1 base at V and 2 bases at J, with 10 bases between. This CDR3 has 14 residues. CDR3 in DNA: TGCGCCAGCAGCTTGAGGGCAGCGGCCTACGAGCAGTACTTC. Its protein is CASSLRAAAYEQYF.

The chain employs TRBV5-6 and TRBJ2-1, with 9 bases aligning to TRBD1. The CDR3 has 16 residues. The V gene's germline CDR1 is SGHDT and CDR2 YYEEEE. Losses at the gene ends were 3 bases for V and 9 bases for J; bases not matched to a gene: 13. CDR3 nucleotides: TGTGCCAGCAGCTGGGACAGGGTGGCCCCTACAAGTGAGCAGTTCTTC. The encoded protein is CASSWDRVAPTSEQFF. The whole variable domain, filled in from reference TRBV5-6 and TRBJ2-1, reads DAGVTQSPTHLIKTRGQQVTLRCSPKSGHDTVSWYQQALGQGPQFIFQYYEEEERQRGNFPDRFSGHQFPNYSSELNVNALLLGDSALYLCASSWDRVAPTSEQFFGPGTRLTVL.

This clone appeared once. The chain uses TRBV4-1 and TRBJ2-7, with D possibly being TRBD1 (5 bases). CDR1 is MGHRA and CDR2 is YSYEKL in the germline V gene. CDR3 length: 19 residues. V was trimmed by 0 bases and J by 3 bases, leaving 24 bases between them. The CDR3 nucleotides are TGCGCCAGCAGCCAAGATGAGGCAGGGTCCCGGCTAGGAGTCTACGAGCAGTACTTC. Protein: CASSQDEAGSRLGVYEQYF.

This chain links TRBV6-1 with TRBJ1-1; TRBD1 matches at 8 bases. Germline V lookup: CDR1 MNHNS, CDR2 SASEGT. After removal of 6 bases from V and 11 bases from J, the junction contained 8 bases not matched to a gene. This CDR3 comprises 12 residues. The DNA of the CDR3 is TGTGCCAGCAGGGGACAGGACTATAGGGCTTTCTTT. Encoded protein: CASRGQDYRAFF.

This clone was seen only a few times. The chain is built from TRBV18 and TRBJ1-4; TRBD1 aligns across 7 bases. V lost 5 bases and J lost 0; bases outside the gene matches: 3. The CDR3 consists of 15 residues. Germline V gives CDR1 KGHSH, CDR2 LQKENI. The CDR3 DNA follows: TGTGCCAGCTCATCCGGGACAGCAACTAATGAAAAACTGTTTTTT. Translation gives CASSSGTATNEKLFF. The full variable domain, with the rest looked up from reference TRBV18 and TRBJ1-4, is NAGVMQNPRHLVRRRGQEARLRCSPMKGHSHVYWYRQLPEEGLKFMVYLQKENIIDESGMPKERFSAEFPKEGPSILRIQQVVRGDSAAYFCASSSGTATNEKLFFGSGTQLSVL.

J is TRBJ1-2 and V is TRBV2; D gene unclear. From germline, CDR1 is SNHLY and CDR2 FYNNEI. CDR3 length equals 12 residues. V gave up 3 bases and J gave up 5 bases, with 7 bases separating them. DNA for the CDR3: TGTGCCAGCAGTGAGTCGGTATATGGCTACACCTTC. Translation gives CASSESVYGYTF.

V is TRBV18 and J is TRBJ2-7; D unclear. The germline V gene encodes CDR1 KGHSH and CDR2 LQKENI. Trimming removed 3 bases from V and 4 bases from J, with 10 bases in between. The CDR3 consists of 13 residues. CDR3 in amino acids: CASSPSPEYEQYF. The CDR3 DNA sequence: TGTGCCAGCTCACCCTCCCCGGAGTACGAGCAGTACTTC.

This rearrangement joins TRBV30 to TRBJ2-1; D possibly corresponds to TRBD2 (5 bases). This CDR3 is built from 12 residues. Trimming stripped 4 bases from V and 9 bases from J, with 13 bases between. Germline V gene lookup returns CDR1 GTSNPN and CDR2 SVGIG (reference sequence). The chain's CDR3 is CAWTPGVIEQFF. CDR3 coding DNA: TGTGCCTGGACACCCGGGGTGATTGAGCAGTTCTTC.

This chain connects TRBV6-1 to TRBJ2-5, with 9 positions matching TRBD2. The junction had 4 bases not matched to a gene; V was cut back by 4 bases and J by 4 bases. Germline CDR1 reads MNHNS; CDR2 reads SASEGT. The CDR3 runs 14 residues. The CDR3 sequence: CASSGGGAGETQYF. The CDR3 DNA reads TGTGCCAGCAGTGGCGGGGGGGCGGGAGAGACCCAGTACTTC.

The table lists this clone with a few counts. V usage is TRBV5-1 and J usage is TRBJ2-7, with a weak D call TRBD2 (5 bases). The ends were cut back, 4 bases at V and 0 bases at J, with 11 bases in the middle. Germline V gene data show CDR1 as SGHRS and CDR2 as YFSETQ. This CDR3 is built from 14 residues. The CDR3 DNA reads as TGCGCCAGCAGCCCTAGCACCAACTCCTACGAGCAGTACTTC. Translating gives CASSPSTNSYEQYF.

The V call is TRBV10-3, the J call TRBJ2-5, with 9 bases fitting TRBD2. The V gene's germline CDR1 is ENHRY and CDR2 SYGVKD. Losses at the gene ends were 7 bases for V and 0 bases for J; bases not matched to a gene: 9. This CDR3 has 16 residues. This chain's CDR3 is CAIKAGGNPYQETQYF. The DNA of the CDR3 is TGTGCCATCAAGGCGGGAGGGAACCCGTACCAAGAGACCCAGTACTTC.

A few counts support this clone. This chain joins TRBV18 and TRBJ1-1; D not certain. Between the trimmed V and J ends, which lost 3 bases and 7 bases, there was a span of 12 bases. Germline CDR1 KGHSH, CDR2 LQKENI. CDR3 length: 13 amino acids. The CDR3 reads CASSPYDSGEAFF. In DNA form, the CDR3 reads TGTGCCAGCTCACCTTACGACTCCGGTGAAGCTTTCTTT. The whole variable domain, filled in from reference TRBV18 and TRBJ1-1, reads NAGVMQNPRHLVRRRGQEARLRCSPMKGHSHVYWYRQLPEEGLKFMVYLQKENIIDESGMPKERFSAEFPKEGPSILRIQQVVRGDSAAYFCASSPYDSGEAFFGQGTRLTVV.

CDR3 region: CAISDPGVGDRGLEQYF. The CDR3 coding sequence is TGTGCCATCAGTGACCCGGGGGTGGGGGACAGGGGCTTGGAGCAGTACTTC. The chain links TRBV10-3 to TRBJ2-7; 10 bases align to TRBD1. The CDR3 length is 17 residues. Germline V gene lookup returns CDR1 ENHRY and CDR2 SYGVKD. With V trimmed by 3 bases and J by 7 bases, 15 bases remained unmatched.

This chain joins TRBV4-3 and TRBJ2-1, with 8 bases lining up with TRBD2. Germline CDR1 is LGHNA and CDR2 is YSLEER. The junction had 3 bases not matched to a gene; V was cut back by 3 bases and J by 5 bases. The CDR3 contains 14 residues. Here the CDR3 reads CASSQGLDHNEQFF. The CDR3 region has the DNA TGCGCCAGCAGCCAGGGACTAGACCACAATGAGCAGTTCTTC.

The chain couples TRBV6-5 to TRBJ2-7, with D maybe TRBD2 (6 bases). Germline V CDR1 and CDR2: MNHEY, SVGAGI. The CDR3 covers 15 residues. V was clipped by 0 bases and J by 7 bases, with 16 bases between them. This CDR3 is CASSYSGVAEGEQYF. CDR3 coding DNA: TGTGCCAGCAGTTACTCTGGGGTAGCGGAGGGGGAGCAGTACTTC.